These 2 T cell receptor beta chains were all obtained from the same sample, sequenced in a study of identifying expanded T cells in peripheral blood. TCRdb's table, derived via immunoSEQ multiplex PCR, lists solely in-frame clones and lacks some. Among some 77,000 clones listed, 88% were seen once. Sequencing used blood. The receptors derive from a person between 18 and 69 years old in good health.

This rearrangement joins TRBV2 to TRBJ2-5; 14 nucleotides align to TRBD2. The length of the CDR3 is 15 residues. J was trimmed by 5 bases and V by 4 bases; bases with no gene match: 3. Germline loops: CDR1 SNHLY, CDR2 FYNNEI. CDR3 region: CASSAGLAGVETQYF. The DNA of the CDR3 is TGTGCCAGCAGTGCGGGACTAGCGGGGGTGGAGACCCAGTACTTC.

The V gene is TRBV6-8, the J gene TRBJ2-1; D remains unclear. The CDR3 runs to 14 residues. Germline lookup yields CDR1 MNHGY and CDR2 SAAAGT. Trimming removed 9 bases from V and 4 bases from J, with 16 bases in between. This chain's CDR3 is CASLDFNAYNEQFF. CDR3 bases: TGTGCCAGTCTAGACTTCAACGCTTACAATGAGCAGTTCTTC.